This T cell receptor beta chain was observed in a study of spatial heterogeneity in lung cancer. The overall study: Within raw reads, each unique TCR and UMI combination appeared on average more than ten times.

The time point denotes: sample taken at primary tumor resection. Samples were obtained from about 72 donors, all untreated early-stage non-small cell lung cancer patients. Tumor, nontumor lung or frozen PBMC supplied whole RNA that was sequenced unsorted. Germline V gene data show CDR1 as MNHEY and CDR2 as SVGAGI. V lost 6 bases and J lost 8, with 17 bases in between. The CDR3 spans 14 residues. In this sample, this clonotype turned up a few times. The library was prepared for alpha chains; this beta chain is a stray read, so its frequency means little. Unique molecular identifiers, one per molecule, were present on every TCR cDNA molecule. TCRdb ran MiXCR on the 5' RACE reads and lists one entry per CDR3 protein. The table records about 1,100 distinct CDR3 sequences, roughly 12% of them present only once.

The source material was normal lung tissue next to the tumor, sampled at surgery. The J gene is TRBJ2-1, the V gene TRBV6-5, with D tentatively TRBD1 (6 bases). The clonotype originates from a female donor with early-stage non-small cell lung cancer. CDR3 DNA: TGTGCCAGCAGCTACAGGGTTCTAGCAGATGAGCAGTTCTTC. Protein sequence: CASSYRVLADEQFF.